This T cell receptor (beta chain) emerged from a study of OX40 agonist ivuxolimab in advanced cancers. For the study in its entirety: Ivuxolimab was a fully human IgG2 agonistic monoclonal antibody targeting the costimulatory receptor OX40 (CD134). Peripheral TCRbeta sequencing aimed to test whether ivuxolimab altered TCR sequence diversity and caused clonal T-cell expansion. A male proportion of under 85% and a mean age of approximately 60 years, ranging from 23 to 79, were recorded for the dose-escalation cohort. The monotherapy dose-escalation portion (N ≈ 52 patients) of the phase I ivuxolimab trial is reported in the paper. Prior anti-PD-1, anti-PD-L1 or anti-CTLA-4 therapy was permitted, and checkpoint inhibitors had been received by more than 35% of dose-escalation patients. Of the approximately 50 patients in dose escalation, some 20 had hepatocellular carcinoma, about 15 had melanoma, 9 had renal cell carcinoma and 9 had head and neck cancer. Intravenous ivuxolimab was administered to patients every 2 weeks at six dose levels: 0.01, 0.1, 0.3, 1.5, 3 and 10 mg/kg. Partial responses occurred in three dose-escalation patients: two with cutaneous melanoma and one with hepatocellular carcinoma. What the work shows at the level of the full study, not this receptor alone: Clonal expansion of both CD4+ and CD8+ blood T cells was observed from baseline to week 6 at doses 0.1 to 3.0 mg/kg. The antigen specificity of the peripheral T cells that underwent clonal expansion was not determined. In the 0.1-3.0 mg/kg groups, partial responders had among the lowest normalized peripheral clonal expansion, particularly in CD8+ T cells. Low levels of normalized T-cell clonal expansion were also seen in some patients who did not respond. After ivuxolimab, expanded clones were on average more numerous among CD8+ T cells than among CD4+ T cells.

Notes on this clone: The target of this receptor is not known. Base qualities are missing; no much larger clone stands one base away.

Genomic DNA was isolated from the sorted cells so that the TCRbeta CDR3 region could be sequenced. The immunoSEQ Assay was used to sequence the TCRbeta CDR3 regions. Not all clones reach the TCRdb copy of this immuneACCESS table, which keeps in-frame sequences only. Checked studies attribute under half of the gap to unresolved V genes and leave the rest unexplained. This sample is represented by about 40,000 clones; around nine tenths of them were singletons. 10% to 15% of the sample is taken by the ten largest. V drops 0 bases and J drops 7 bases, leaving 15 bases in between. The CDR3 goes from the cysteine to the phenylalanine over 15 residues. Only the CDR3 portion is preserved as DNA: 45 bases, with reading frame beginning at the first base. CDR1 and CDR2 are read off the germline V gene (reference sequence) as PRHDT and FYEKMQ. Patients with autoimmune disease history or receiving systemic immunosuppression were excluded from the trial. Peripheral blood for TCR sequencing was collected from all dose cohorts at baseline, on cycle 4 day 1, and on cycle 7 day 1. The samples were taken from a phase I, first-in-human, multicenter, open-label dose-escalation trial of ivuxolimab. Adults with locally advanced or metastatic melanoma, renal cell, hepatocellular, or head and neck squamous cell carcinoma were enrolled in the trial. Before TCR sequencing, CD4+ T cells and CD8+ T cells from peripheral blood were sorted into separate populations.

Sequenced material: CD4+ or CD8+ T cells sorted from blood, taken in a trial of the OX40 agonist ivuxolimab. This TCR was recovered from an adult with an advanced solid tumor such as melanoma, head and neck, liver or kidney cancer. The chain links TRBV13 with TRBJ1-2, with a tentative D gene TRBD1 over 5 matching bases. The base sequence is TGTGCCAGCAGCTTAGGATCCGGAGGGGCGAGTGGCTACACCTTC. Protein translation: CASSLGSGGASGYTF.